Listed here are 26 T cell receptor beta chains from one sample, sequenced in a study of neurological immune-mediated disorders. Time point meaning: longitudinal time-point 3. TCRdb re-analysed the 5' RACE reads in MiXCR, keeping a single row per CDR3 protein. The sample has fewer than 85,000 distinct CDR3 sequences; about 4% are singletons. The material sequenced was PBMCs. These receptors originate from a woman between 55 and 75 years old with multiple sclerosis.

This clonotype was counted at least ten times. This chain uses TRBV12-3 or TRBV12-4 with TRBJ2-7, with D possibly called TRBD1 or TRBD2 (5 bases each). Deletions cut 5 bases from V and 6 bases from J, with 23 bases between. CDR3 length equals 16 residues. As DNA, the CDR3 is TGTGCCAGCAGTCCTTTCGGGGCAGCGGATCGGCTCGAGCAGTACTTC. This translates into CASSPFGAADRLEQYF.

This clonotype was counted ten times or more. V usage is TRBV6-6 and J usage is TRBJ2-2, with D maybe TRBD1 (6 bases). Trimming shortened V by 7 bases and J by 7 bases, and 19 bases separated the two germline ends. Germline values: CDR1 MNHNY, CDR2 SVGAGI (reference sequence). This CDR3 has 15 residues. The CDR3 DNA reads TGTGCCAGCACCACCACTTCAGGGGCAGTCGGGGAGCTGTTTTTT. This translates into CASTTTSGAVGELFF.

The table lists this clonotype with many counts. For the CDR3, the DNA is TGTGCCAGCTCACTCTCTAGCGGAAACAATGAGCAGTTCTTC. This gives the protein CASSLSSGNNEQFF. This chain connects TRBV18 to TRBJ2-1, with 7 bases that match TRBD2. The CDR3 spans 14 residues. Per germline, CDR1 KGHSH and CDR2 LQKENI. V gave up 4 bases and J gave up 5 bases; unmatched junction bases: 5.

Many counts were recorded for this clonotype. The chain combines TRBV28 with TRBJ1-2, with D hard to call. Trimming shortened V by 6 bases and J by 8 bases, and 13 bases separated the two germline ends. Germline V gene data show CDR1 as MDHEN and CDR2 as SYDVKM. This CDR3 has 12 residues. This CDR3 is CASSEGREGYTF. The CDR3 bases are TGTGCCAGCAGCGAAGGTCGGGAGGGCTACACCTTC.

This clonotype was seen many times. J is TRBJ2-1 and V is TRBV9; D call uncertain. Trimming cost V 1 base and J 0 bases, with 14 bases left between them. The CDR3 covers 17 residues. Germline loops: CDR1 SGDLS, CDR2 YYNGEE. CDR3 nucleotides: TGTGCCAGCAGCGTAAGATTGACATTAAGCTCCTACAATGAGCAGTTCTTC. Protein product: CASSVRLTLSSYNEQFF.

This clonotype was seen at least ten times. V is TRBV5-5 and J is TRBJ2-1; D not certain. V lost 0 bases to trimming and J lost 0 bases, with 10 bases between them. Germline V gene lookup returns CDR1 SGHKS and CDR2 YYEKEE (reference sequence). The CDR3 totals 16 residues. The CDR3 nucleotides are TGTGCCAGCAGCTTGGTACCTGAGAGCTCCTACAATGAGCAGTTCTTC. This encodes CASSLVPESSYNEQFF.

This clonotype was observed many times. This chain's CDR3 is CASSTQGLSYEQYF. The CDR3 bases are TGCGCCAGCAGCACCCAGGGACTTTCCTACGAGCAGTACTTC. V gene TRBV5-1 combines with J gene TRBJ2-7; a possible D gene is TRBD2 (6 bases). CDR3 length: 14 residues. From germline, CDR1 is SGHRS and CDR2 YFSETQ. V lost 4 bases and J lost 1, with 12 bases in between.

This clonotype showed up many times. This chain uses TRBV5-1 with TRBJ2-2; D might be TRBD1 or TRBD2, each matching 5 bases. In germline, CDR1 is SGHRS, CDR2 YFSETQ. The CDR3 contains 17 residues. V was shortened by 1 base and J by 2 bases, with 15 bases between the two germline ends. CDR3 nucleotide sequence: TGCGCCAGCAGCTTGACCCTTCCAGGGAGAAACACCGGGGAGCTGTTTTTT. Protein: CASSLTLPGRNTGELFF.

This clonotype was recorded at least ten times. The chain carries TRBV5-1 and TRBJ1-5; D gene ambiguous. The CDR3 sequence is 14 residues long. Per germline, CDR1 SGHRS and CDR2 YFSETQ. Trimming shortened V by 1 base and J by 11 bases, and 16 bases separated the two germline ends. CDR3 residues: CASSLTLGRGAQHF. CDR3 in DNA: TGCGCCAGCAGCTTGACTTTGGGCCGCGGGGCCCAGCATTTT. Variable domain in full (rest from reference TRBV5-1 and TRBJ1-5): KAGVTQTPRYLIKTRGQQVTLSCSPISGHRSVSWYQQTPGQGLQFLFEYFSETQRNKGNFPGRFSGRQFSNSRSEMNVSTLELGDSALYLCASSLTLGRGAQHFGDGTRLSIL.

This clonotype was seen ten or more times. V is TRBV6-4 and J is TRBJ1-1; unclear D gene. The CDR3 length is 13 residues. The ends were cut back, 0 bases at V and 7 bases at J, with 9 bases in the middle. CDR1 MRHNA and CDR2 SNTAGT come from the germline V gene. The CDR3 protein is CASSDSEWGEAFF. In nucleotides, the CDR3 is TGTGCCAGCAGTGACTCGGAGTGGGGTGAAGCTTTCTTT.

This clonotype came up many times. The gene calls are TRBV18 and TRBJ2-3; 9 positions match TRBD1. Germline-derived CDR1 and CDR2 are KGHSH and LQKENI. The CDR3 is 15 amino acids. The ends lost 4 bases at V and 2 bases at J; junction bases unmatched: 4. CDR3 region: CASSQGTGLTDTQYF. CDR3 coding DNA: TGTGCCAGCTCACAGGGGACAGGGCTCACAGATACGCAGTATTTT.

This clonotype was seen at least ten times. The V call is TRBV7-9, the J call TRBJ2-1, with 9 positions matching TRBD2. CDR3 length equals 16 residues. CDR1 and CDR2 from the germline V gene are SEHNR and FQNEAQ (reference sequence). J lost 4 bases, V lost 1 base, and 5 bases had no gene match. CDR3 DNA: TGTGCCAGCAGCTTAGGTTTTCTAGCGGGGTACAATGAGCAGTTCTTC. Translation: CASSLGFLAGYNEQFF.

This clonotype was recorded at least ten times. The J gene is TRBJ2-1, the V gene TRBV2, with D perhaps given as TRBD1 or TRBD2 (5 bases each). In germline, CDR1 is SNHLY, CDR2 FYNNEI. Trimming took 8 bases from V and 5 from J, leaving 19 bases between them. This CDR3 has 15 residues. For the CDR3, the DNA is TGTGCCAGCGTTAGGGAGCGTGGGGCCAACAATGAGCAGTTCTTC. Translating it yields CASVRERGANNEQFF. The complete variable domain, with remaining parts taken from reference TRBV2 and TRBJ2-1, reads EPEVTQTPSHQVTQMGQEVILRCVPISNHLYFYWYRQILGQKVEFLVSFYNNEISEKSEIFDDQFSVERPDGSNFTLKIRSTKLEDSAMYFCASVRERGANNEQFFGPGTRLTVL.

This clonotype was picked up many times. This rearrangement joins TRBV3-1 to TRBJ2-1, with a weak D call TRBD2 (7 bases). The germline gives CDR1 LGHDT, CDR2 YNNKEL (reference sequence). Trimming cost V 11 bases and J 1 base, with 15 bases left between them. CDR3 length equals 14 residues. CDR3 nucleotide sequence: TGTGCCGTCGGCGGGGGCCATTCCTACAATGAGCAGTTCTTC. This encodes CAVGGGHSYNEQFF.

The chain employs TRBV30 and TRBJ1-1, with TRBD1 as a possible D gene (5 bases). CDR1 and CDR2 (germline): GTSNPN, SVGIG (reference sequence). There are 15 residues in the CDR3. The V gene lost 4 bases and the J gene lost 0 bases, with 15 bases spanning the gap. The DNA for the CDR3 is TGTGCCTGGACATGGGGCGGTATTATGAACACTGAAGCTTTCTTT. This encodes CAWTWGGIMNTEAFF.

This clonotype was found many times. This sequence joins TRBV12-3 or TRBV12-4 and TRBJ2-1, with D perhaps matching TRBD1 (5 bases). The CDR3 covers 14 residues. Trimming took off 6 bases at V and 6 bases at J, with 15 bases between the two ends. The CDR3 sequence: CASSYDRLINEQFF. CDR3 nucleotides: TGTGCCAGCAGCTATGACAGATTGATCAATGAGCAGTTCTTC.

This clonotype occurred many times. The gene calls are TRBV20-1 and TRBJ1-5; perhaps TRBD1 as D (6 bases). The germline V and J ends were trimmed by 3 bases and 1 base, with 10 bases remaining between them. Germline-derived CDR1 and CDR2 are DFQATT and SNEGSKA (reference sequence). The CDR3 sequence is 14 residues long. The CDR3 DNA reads TGCAGTGCTAGGGACAGTGCAAGCAATCAGCCCCAGCATTTT. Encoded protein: CSARDSASNQPQHF.

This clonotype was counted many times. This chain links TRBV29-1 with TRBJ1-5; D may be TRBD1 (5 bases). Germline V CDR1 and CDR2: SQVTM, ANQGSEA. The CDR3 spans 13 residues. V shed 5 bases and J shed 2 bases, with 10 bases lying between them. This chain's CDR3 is CSVRGVGNQPQHF. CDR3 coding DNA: TGCAGCGTTAGGGGAGTCGGCAATCAGCCCCAGCATTTT.

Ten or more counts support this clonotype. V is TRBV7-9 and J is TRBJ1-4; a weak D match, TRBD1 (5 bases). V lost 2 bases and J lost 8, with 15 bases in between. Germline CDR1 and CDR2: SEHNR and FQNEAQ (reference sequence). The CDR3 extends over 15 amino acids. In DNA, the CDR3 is TGTGCCAGCAGCTTAAGTGCAGGGTCGTTCGAAAAACTGTTTTTT. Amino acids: CASSLSAGSFEKLFF.

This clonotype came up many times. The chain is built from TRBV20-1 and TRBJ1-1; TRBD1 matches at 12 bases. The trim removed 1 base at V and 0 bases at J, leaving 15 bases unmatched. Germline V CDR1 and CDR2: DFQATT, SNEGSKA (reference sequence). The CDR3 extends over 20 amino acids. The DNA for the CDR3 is TGCAGTGCTAGAGTCCCCGGGACAGGGGGCGCGCGGGGATTGAACACTGAAGCTTTCTTT. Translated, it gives CSARVPGTGGARGLNTEAFF.

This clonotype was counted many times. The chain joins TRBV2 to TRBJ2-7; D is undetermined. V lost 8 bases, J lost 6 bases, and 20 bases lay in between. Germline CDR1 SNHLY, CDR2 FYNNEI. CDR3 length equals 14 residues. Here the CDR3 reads CASVADALSGEQYF. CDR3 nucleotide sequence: TGTGCCAGCGTTGCGGACGCGCTATCGGGCGAGCAGTACTTC.

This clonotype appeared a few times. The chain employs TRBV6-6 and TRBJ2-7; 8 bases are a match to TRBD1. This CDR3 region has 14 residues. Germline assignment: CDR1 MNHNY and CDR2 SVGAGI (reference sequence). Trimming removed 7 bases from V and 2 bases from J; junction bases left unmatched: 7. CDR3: CASTPDRATYEQYF. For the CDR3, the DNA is TGTGCCAGCACTCCGGACAGGGCTACCTACGAGCAGTACTTC.

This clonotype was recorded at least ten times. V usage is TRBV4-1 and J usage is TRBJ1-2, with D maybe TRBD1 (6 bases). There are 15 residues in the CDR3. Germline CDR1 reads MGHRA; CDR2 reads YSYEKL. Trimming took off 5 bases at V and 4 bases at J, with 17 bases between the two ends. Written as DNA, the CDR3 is TGCGCCAGCAGCACTCCACAGGGCACCGTCTATGGCTACACCTTC. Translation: CASSTPQGTVYGYTF.

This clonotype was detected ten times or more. As DNA, the CDR3 is TGCGCCAGCAGCTTACAGGGGGCTGTGAACACTGAAGCTTTCTTT. Its protein is CASSLQGAVNTEAFF. The V call is TRBV5-1, the J call TRBJ1-1; TRBD1 agrees at 9 bases. J lost 0 bases, V lost 2 bases, and 2 bases had no gene match. CDR1 and CDR2 from the germline V gene are SGHRS and YFSETQ. The CDR3 loop spans 15 amino acids.

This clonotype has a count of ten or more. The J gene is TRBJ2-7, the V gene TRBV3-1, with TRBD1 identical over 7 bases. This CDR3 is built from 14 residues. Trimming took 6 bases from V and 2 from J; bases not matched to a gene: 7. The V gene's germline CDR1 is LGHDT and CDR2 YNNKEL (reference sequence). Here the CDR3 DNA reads TGTGCCAGCAGAGAATACACAGGGGCCTACGAGCAGTACTTC. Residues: CASREYTGAYEQYF.

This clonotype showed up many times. The CDR3 region has the DNA TGTGCCAGCAGTTACGTCAGGGTCGGCTATGGCTACACCTTC. This encodes CASSYVRVGYGYTF. The chain combines TRBV28 with TRBJ1-2; maybe TRBD1 (5 bases). The ends were cut back, 4 bases at V and 4 bases at J, with 13 bases in the middle. The CDR3 is 14 amino acids. The V gene's germline CDR1 is MDHEN and CDR2 SYDVKM.